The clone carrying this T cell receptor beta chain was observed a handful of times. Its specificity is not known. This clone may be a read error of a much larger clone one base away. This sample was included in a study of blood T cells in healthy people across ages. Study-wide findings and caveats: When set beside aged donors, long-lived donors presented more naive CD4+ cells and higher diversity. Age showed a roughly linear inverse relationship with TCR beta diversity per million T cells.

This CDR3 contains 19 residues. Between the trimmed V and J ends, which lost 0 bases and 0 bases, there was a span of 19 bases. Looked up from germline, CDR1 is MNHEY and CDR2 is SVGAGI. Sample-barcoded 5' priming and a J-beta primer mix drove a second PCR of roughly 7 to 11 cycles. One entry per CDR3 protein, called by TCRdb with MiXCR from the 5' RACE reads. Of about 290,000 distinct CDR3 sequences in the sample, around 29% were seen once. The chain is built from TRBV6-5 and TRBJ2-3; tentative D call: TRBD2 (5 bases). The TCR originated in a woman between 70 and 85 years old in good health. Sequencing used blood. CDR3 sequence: CASSYSMAGSGASTDTQYF. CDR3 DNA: TGTGCCAGCAGTTACTCGATGGCGGGCAGCGGAGCTAGCACAGATACGCAGTATTTT.